Following are 26 T cell receptor beta chains from one sample sequenced in a study of blood T cell repertoires in COVID-19. Libraries were prepared by immunoSEQ multiplex PCR; TCRdb keeps only in-frame clonotypes and omits some of them. The data show 150,000 to 200,000 clones, with more than 85% seen just once and approximately 23% held by the top ten. The sequenced sample was PBMCs or T cells enriched from blood (not recorded which). Source of these receptors: a woman aged 40 to 49 in a cohort exposed to, infected with or recovered from COVID-19 (not recorded which).

V gene TRBV28 combines with J gene TRBJ1-1; the D gene is possibly TRBD1 (6 bases). With 5 bases removed from V and 1 base from J, the gap between germline ends came to 17 bases. This CDR3 region has 16 residues. Germline V gene sequence: CDR1 MDHEN, CDR2 SYDVKM. The CDR3 region has the DNA TGTGCCAGCAGTCCGAGCCCCACGACAGGGAACACTGAAGCTTTCTTT. Its protein product is CASSPSPTTGNTEAFF.

J is TRBJ2-1 and V is TRBV4-2; D not certain. Germline CDR1 LGHNA, CDR2 YNFKEQ. The V end lost 0 bases, the J end lost 1 base, and 19 bases lay between the germline ends. This CDR3 comprises 19 residues. This chain's CDR3 is CASSQEDPPSSVSYNEQFF. In nucleotides, the CDR3 is TGTGCCAGCAGCCAAGAAGATCCTCCATCTAGTGTGTCCTACAATGAGCAGTTCTTC.

The chain couples TRBV6-5 to TRBJ1-1; possible D gene TRBD1, 6 bases. Germline-derived CDR1 and CDR2 are MNHEY and SVGAGI. V lost 2 bases and J 0 bases, leaving 10 bases between the germline ends. The CDR3 has 15 amino acids. This chain's CDR3 is CASSYTGQLNTEAFF. The CDR3 nucleotides are TGTGCCAGCAGTTACACAGGACAGCTGAACACTGAAGCTTTCTTT.

The chain employs TRBV19 and TRBJ2-3; 12 nucleotides line up with TRBD2. The junction had 12 bases not matched to a gene; V was cut back by 6 bases and J by 2 bases. The CDR3 length is 18 residues. From germline, CDR1 is LNHDA and CDR2 SQIVND (reference sequence). The chain's CDR3 is CASRPYTGLAGNTDTQYF. DNA for the CDR3: TGTGCCAGTAGGCCTTATACAGGACTAGCGGGAAACACAGATACGCAGTATTTT.

This sequence joins TRBV3-1 (or the pseudogene TRBV3-2) and TRBJ2-7; D not resolved. This CDR3 region has 12 residues. Germline V lookup: CDR1 LGHDT, CDR2 YNNKEL (reference sequence). The germline V and J ends were trimmed by 0 bases and 5 bases, with 5 bases remaining between them. The CDR3 loop reads CASSQDIHEQYF. CDR3 coding DNA: TGTGCCAGCAGCCAAGATATTCACGAGCAGTACTTC.

The V and J genes are TRBV5-1 and TRBJ1-2, with D unresolved. This CDR3 contains 14 residues. V was pared by 6 bases and J by 7 bases, with 19 bases between. CDR1 is SGHRS and CDR2 is YFSETQ in the germline V gene. The CDR3 DNA sequence: TGCGCCAGCACCCCCCGGGTCCGAGAGGGTGGCTACACCTTC. This sequence encodes CASTPRVREGGYTF.

This chain connects TRBV5-5 to TRBJ1-1; 8 bases are shared with TRBD1. The CDR3 has 14 residues. The germline gives CDR1 SGHKS, CDR2 YYEKEE (reference sequence). V lost 0 bases, J lost 6 bases, and 4 bases stayed unmatched. The CDR3 is CASSLGQGISEAFF. The CDR3 region has the DNA TGTGCCAGCAGCTTGGGACAGGGGATATCTGAAGCTTTCTTT.

The chain combines TRBV27 with TRBJ2-7; TRBD2 matches 7 bases. Germline V gives CDR1 MNHEY, CDR2 SMNVEV (reference sequence). This CDR3 has 14 amino acids. The V segment lost 8 bases and the J segment 0 bases; nucleotides outside the gene matches: 7. For the CDR3, the DNA is TGTGCCAGCCGAGCGGGGCCTAGCTCCTACGAGCAGTACTTC. It encodes CASRAGPSSYEQYF.

The V gene is TRBV2, the J gene TRBJ1-1; tentative D call: TRBD1 (5 bases). Trimming took off 7 bases at V and 0 bases at J, with 9 bases between the two ends. The CDR3 loop spans 13 amino acids. CDR1 is SNHLY and CDR2 is FYNNEI in the germline V gene. CDR3 amino acids: CASKRGLNTEAFF. The DNA for the CDR3 is TGTGCCAGCAAGCGGGGACTGAACACTGAAGCTTTCTTT.

CDR3 coding DNA: TGTGCCAGGGAAGACAGGGTCCAAAAGGGTGTGGTCCCAGATACGCAGTATTTT. This translates into CAREDRVQKGVVPDTQYF. The genes are TRBV2 and TRBJ2-3, with 7 bases identical to TRBD1. V was clipped by 9 bases and J by 4 bases; unmatched bases: 22. The CDR3 sequence is 18 residues long. Germline CDR1 is SNHLY and CDR2 is FYNNEI.

This chain connects TRBV18 to TRBJ2-7, with 8 bases that match TRBD1. V shed 3 bases and J 2 bases; nucleotides not matched to a gene: 3. CDR3 length: 14 amino acids. The germline V gene has CDR1 KGHSH and CDR2 LQKENI. The CDR3 region has the DNA TGTGCCAGCTCACCCAGGGGGCACACCTACGAGCAGTACTTC. Translating it yields CASSPRGHTYEQYF.

V usage is TRBV10-2 and J usage is TRBJ2-7, with TRBD2 as a possible D gene (5 bases). Germline values: CDR1 WSHSY, CDR2 SAAADI. This CDR3 is 13 amino acids long. V was cut by 2 bases and J by 4 bases, with 9 bases left in between. The CDR3 DNA reads TGCGCCAGCAGTGAGGGACTGACATACGAGCAGTACTTC. Protein sequence: CASSEGLTYEQYF.

The chain employs TRBV3-1 (or the pseudogene TRBV3-2) and TRBJ2-1; D ambiguous. The CDR3 spans 16 residues. Germline loops: CDR1 LGHDT, CDR2 YNNKEL (reference sequence). Trimming took off 2 bases at V and 4 bases at J, with 15 bases between the two ends. CDR3 sequence reads: CASSQRIGGLYNEQFF. The CDR3 coding sequence is TGTGCCAGCAGCCAAAGGATCGGCGGCCTTTACAATGAGCAGTTCTTC.

The rearrangement uses TRBV30 and TRBJ1-2; no clear D. V was clipped by 0 bases and J by 7 bases, with 12 bases between them. The CDR3 runs 13 residues. CDR1 and CDR2 from the germline V gene are GTSNPN and SVGIG (reference sequence). The CDR3 is CAWSVGGPLGYTF. In nucleotides, the CDR3 is TGTGCCTGGAGTGTAGGCGGGCCGCTTGGCTACACCTTC.

The V call is TRBV28, the J call TRBJ2-7; a weak D match, TRBD1 (5 bases). Trimming pared 6 bases from V and 5 bases from J, leaving 17 bases between. Germline V lookup: CDR1 MDHEN, CDR2 SYDVKM. The CDR3 is made up of 14 amino acids. In nucleotides, the CDR3 is TGTGCCAGCAGCACATCAGGGCCGTGGAACGAGCAGTACTTC. Protein: CASSTSGPWNEQYF. The full variable domain, completed using reference TRBV28 and TRBJ2-7, is DVKVTQSSRYLVKRTGEKVFLECVQDMDHENMFWYRQDPGLGLRLIYFSYDVKMKEKGDIPEGYSVSREKKERFSLILESASTNQTSMYLCASSTSGPWNEQYFGPGTRLTVT.

The chain combines TRBV28 with TRBJ1-3; no firm D call. Germline-derived CDR1 and CDR2 are MDHEN and SYDVKM. V gave up 6 bases and J gave up 0 bases, with 9 bases separating them. The CDR3 sequence is 14 residues long. The DNA of the CDR3 is TGTGCCAGCAGGGGCCCGGTCTCTGGAAACACCATATATTTT. This sequence encodes CASRGPVSGNTIYF.

This chain joins TRBV6-5 and TRBJ2-3; 12 bases match TRBD2. The CDR3 totals 15 residues. J was trimmed by 4 bases and V by 6 bases; bases with no gene match: 5. Looked up from germline, CDR1 is MNHEY and CDR2 is SVGAGI. The CDR3 spells CASRTSGGGSDTQYF. DNA of the CDR3: TGTGCCAGCAGGACTAGCGGGGGAGGATCAGATACGCAGTATTTT.

V usage is TRBV2 and J usage is TRBJ2-4, with D maybe TRBD2 (6 bases). Trimming shortened V by 6 bases and J by 1 base, and 19 bases separated the two germline ends. Germline loops: CDR1 SNHLY, CDR2 FYNNEI. CDR3 length: 17 amino acids. The CDR3, as DNA: TGTGCCAGCAGCCCTCCCGGAGGAGGGATTGCCAAAAACATTCAGTACTTC. Translating it yields CASSPPGGGIAKNIQYF.

The chain links TRBV4-1 to TRBJ1-5; 7 nucleotides align to TRBD1. V dropped 5 bases and J dropped 3; count of bases not matched to a gene: 10. The CDR3 is made up of 16 amino acids. Germline V CDR1 and CDR2: MGHRA, YSYEKL. The CDR3: CASSYRQGAPNQPQHF. For the CDR3, the DNA is TGCGCCAGCAGCTACAGACAGGGAGCTCCCAATCAGCCCCAGCATTTT.

This clone was seen only once. The chain recombines TRBV10-3 with TRBJ1-2, with 7 bases aligning to TRBD1. V shed 10 bases, J shed 2 bases, and the junction held 13 bases outside the gene matches. CDR1 ENHRY and CDR2 SYGVKD come from the germline V gene. The CDR3 sequence is 15 residues long. CDR3 protein: CASTGGGQSNYGYTF. CDR3 nucleotide sequence: TGTGCCAGCACAGGAGGGGGCCAAAGCAACTATGGCTACACCTTC.

This clone was recorded a few times. The rearrangement links TRBV4-3 to TRBJ2-7, with 8 bases lining up with TRBD1. The V gene's germline CDR1 is LGHNA and CDR2 YSLEER. Unmatched junction bases numbered 4, after V lost 3 bases and J lost 3 bases. This CDR3 has 14 residues. The CDR3 here is CASSHAGTGYEQYF. In nucleotides, the CDR3 is TGCGCCAGCAGCCATGCCGGGACAGGCTACGAGCAGTACTTC.

The chain has TRBV5-4 and TRBJ1-2; 12 bases match TRBD1. CDR3 length equals 15 residues. CDR1 is SGHNT, CDR2 YYREEE, per germline (reference sequence). The V and J ends lost 5 bases and 8 bases, in that order; junction bases with no gene match: 10. Here the CDR3 reads CASSTGTGGAEGYTF. The CDR3 DNA is TGTGCCAGCAGTACCGGGACAGGGGGCGCCGAGGGCTACACCTTC.

The chain carries TRBV29-1 and TRBJ1-2; tentatively, D is TRBD1 (6 bases). CDR3 length: 12 amino acids. Germline values: CDR1 SQVTM, CDR2 ANQGSEA. V lost 7 bases and J 6 bases, leaving 15 bases between the germline ends. CDR3 sequence reads: CSGTLGADGYTF. The CDR3 DNA is TGCAGCGGGACATTGGGGGCTGATGGCTACACCTTC.

This chain joins TRBV4-2 and TRBJ2-4; 7 nucleotides match TRBD2. Germline V gene data show CDR1 as LGHNA and CDR2 as YNFKEQ. The V and J ends lost 1 base and 0 bases, in that order; junction bases with no gene match: 3. The CDR3 length is 16 residues. CDR3 amino acids: CASSQVLAVAKNIQYF. CDR3 DNA: TGTGCCAGCAGCCAAGTGCTAGCGGTAGCCAAAAACATTCAGTACTTC.

The chain recombines TRBV6-1 with TRBJ2-3; 10 bases fit TRBD2. Germline CDR1 and CDR2: MNHNS and SASEGT. CDR3 size: 16 residues. V gave up 4 bases and J gave up 3 bases; unmatched junction bases: 7. The CDR3 is CASSGLSGGATDTQYF. CDR3 nucleotides: TGTGCCAGCAGTGGACTGAGCGGGGGGGCGACAGATACGCAGTATTTT.

The rearrangement joins TRBV7-9 to TRBJ2-7; TRBD1 agrees at 7 bases. The V and J ends lost 3 bases and 2 bases, in that order; junction bases with no gene match: 4. The CDR3 covers 14 residues. CDR1 and CDR2 from the germline V gene are SEHNR and FQNEAQ (reference sequence). The CDR3 region is CASSFRDSAYEQYF. CDR3 sequence (DNA): TGTGCCAGCAGCTTCCGGGACAGTGCCTACGAGCAGTACTTC.